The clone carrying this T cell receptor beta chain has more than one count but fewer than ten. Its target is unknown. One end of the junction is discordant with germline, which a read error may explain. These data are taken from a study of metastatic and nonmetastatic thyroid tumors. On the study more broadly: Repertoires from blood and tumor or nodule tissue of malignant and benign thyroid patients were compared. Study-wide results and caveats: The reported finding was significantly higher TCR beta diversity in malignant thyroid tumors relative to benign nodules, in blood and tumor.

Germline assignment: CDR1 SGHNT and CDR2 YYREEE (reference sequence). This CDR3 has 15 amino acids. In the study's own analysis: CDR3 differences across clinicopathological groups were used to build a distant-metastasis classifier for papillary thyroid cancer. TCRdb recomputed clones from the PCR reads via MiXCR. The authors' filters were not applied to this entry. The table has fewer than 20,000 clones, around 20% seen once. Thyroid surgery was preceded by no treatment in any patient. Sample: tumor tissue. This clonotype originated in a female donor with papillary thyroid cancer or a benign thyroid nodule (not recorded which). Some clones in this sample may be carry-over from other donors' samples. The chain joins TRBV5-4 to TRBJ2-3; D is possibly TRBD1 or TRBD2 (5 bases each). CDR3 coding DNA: TGTGCCAGCGGCTTGGTAAAGAGGGGCGAGGATACGCAGTATTTT. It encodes CASGLVKRGEDTQYF.